These T cell receptor beta chains were read from a single sample in a study of T cell repertoires in cytomegalovirus infection. Their specific antigens are unknown. TCRdb itself ran the reads through MiXCR, one entry per CDR3 protein. The sample consists of 100,000 to 150,000 distinct CDR3 sequences, under 30% of them appearing once. The sample taken for sequencing was PBMCs, sequenced either directly or after in vitro stimulation (not recorded which). Source of these receptors: a human donor in good health (CMV status not recorded). Some clones in this sample may be carry-over from other donors' samples. Each CDR3 is given with its conserved first and last residue. The D gene is left open where the match is weak. Clone size is not always given. Where it is, it says once, few, many or a class for expanded clones.

d_call | j_call | v_call | clone_size | cdr3_aa | cdr3_nt
. | TRBJ2-7 | TRBV20-1 | few | CSARDTQSYEQYF | TGCAGTGCTAGAGATACACAGAGTTACGAGCAGTACTTC
. | TRBJ2-1 | TRBV11-3 | few | CASSLDTGVGEQFF | TGTGCCAGCAGCTTAGATACCGGGGTGGGCGAGCAGTTCTTC
TRBD1 | TRBJ1-1 | TRBV28 | medium-sized | CASSKGALMNTEAFF | TGTGCCAGCTCGAAGGGGGCTCTAATGAACACTGAAGCTTTCTTT
TRBD2 | TRBJ2-4 | TRBV20-1 | . | CSASRREGLNIQYF | TGCAGTGCTAGTAGGCGGGAGGGTTTAAACATTCAGTACTTC
TRBD2 | TRBJ2-2 | TRBV4-3 | . | CASSHGKGPGLAGVTGELFF | TGCGCCAGCAGCCATGGAAAGGGACCGGGACTAGCGGGAGTTACCGGGGAGCTGTTTTTT
TRBD1 | TRBJ1-2 | TRBV2 | . | CASSGQGLYGYTF | TGTGCCAGCAGTGGACAGGGGCTCTATGGCTACACCTTC
. | TRBJ2-3 | TRBV6-6 | . | CASRELARGTDTQYF | TGTGCCAGCAGGGAACTAGCTCGAGGCACAGATACGCAGTATTTT
. | TRBJ1-3 | TRBV7-2 | . | CASRMASSGNTIYF | TGTGCCAGCAGGATGGCTTCCTCTGGAAACACCATATATTTT
TRBD2 | TRBJ2-3 | TRBV7-9 | . | CASSASGRAIDTQYF | TGTGCCAGCAGCGCGAGCGGGAGGGCAATAGATACGCAGTATTTT
. | TRBJ1-5 | TRBV6-1 | many | CASSETGRHQPQHF | TGTGCCAGCAGTGAAACAGGGCGCCATCAGCCCCAGCATTTT
TRBD1 | TRBJ1-3 | TRBV4-1 | few | CASSPGRLQGAFGNTIYF | TGCGCCAGCAGCCCCGGACGTTTACAGGGGGCTTTTGGAAACACCATATATTTT
. | TRBJ2-1 | TRBV7-6 | many | CASSLRRQGSYNEQFF | TGTGCCAGCAGCCTAAGACGGCAGGGCTCCTACAATGAGCAGTTCTTC
TRBD1 | TRBJ2-6 | TRBV5-4 | few | CASSLGDRGPGANVLTF | TGTGCCAGCAGCTTGGGGGACAGGGGACCTGGGGCCAACGTCCTGACTTTC
. | TRBJ1-4 | TRBV28 | few | CASSFPRHTTNEKLFF | TGTGCCAGCAGTTTCCCTAGACACACAACTAATGAAAAACTGTTTTTT
TRBD1 | TRBJ1-5 | TRBV6-2/TRBV6-3 | few | CASSATGGPLSNQPQHF | TGTGCCAGCAGTGCCACAGGGGGCCCCCTTAGCAATCAGCCCCAGCATTTT
. | TRBJ2-3 | TRBV29-1 | few | CSVRRGTDTQYF | TGCAGCGTCCGGAGGGGCACAGATACGCAGTATTTT
. | TRBJ2-2 | TRBV7-9 | . | CASSPLASTGELFF | TGTGCCAGCAGCCCCCTCGCTTCCACCGGGGAGCTGTTTTTT
. | TRBJ2-3 | TRBV5-4 | many | CASSTHPWYVDTQYF | TGTGCCAGCAGCACCCACCCCTGGTACGTGGATACGCAGTATTTT
. | TRBJ1-2 | TRBV28 | once | CATSGENVNGYTF | TGTGCCACCTCAGGGGAAAACGTGAATGGCTACACCTTC
. | TRBJ2-5 | TRBV6-2/TRBV6-3 | . | CASSYPFRDETQYF | TGTGCCAGCAGTTACCCCTTTAGGGATGAGACCCAGTACTTC
. | TRBJ1-4 | TRBV6-5 | few | CASRDTANEKLFF | TGTGCCAGCAGGGACACGGCTAATGAAAAACTGTTTTTT
. | TRBJ2-5 | TRBV7-9 | . | CTSSYDGAQTQYF | TGTACCAGCAGCTATGACGGTGCCCAGACCCAGTACTTC
TRBD1 | TRBJ2-6 | TRBV7-3 | few | CASSWTGTGANVLTF | TGTGCCAGCAGCTGGACAGGGACAGGGGCCAACGTCCTGACTTTC
. | TRBJ2-1 | TRBV3-1 | few | CASSQSTSGQEQFF | TGTGCCAGCAGCCAGTCCACATCCGGACAGGAGCAGTTCTTC
. | TRBJ1-1 | TRBV24-1 | . | CATSDPRGGGTEAFF | TGTGCCACCAGTGATCCGAGGGGGGGGGGCACTGAAGCTTTCTTT
. | TRBJ2-1 | TRBV7-9 | . | CASSLSRTGGEQFF | TGTGCCAGCAGCTTAAGCAGGACTGGGGGTGAGCAGTTCTTC
TRBD2 | TRBJ2-1 | TRBV19 | few | CASSIAGTSNEQFF | TGTGCCAGTAGTATAGCCGGGACTAGCAATGAGCAGTTCTTC
TRBD1 | TRBJ2-5 | TRBV7-9 | many | CASSGRDRPIETQYF | TGTGCCAGCAGCGGACGGGACAGACCCATTGAGACCCAGTACTTC
. | TRBJ1-6 | TRBV12-3/TRBV12-4 | . | CASRPGRGNSPLHF | TGTGCCAGCAGGCCGGGACGGGGAAATTCACCCCTCCACTTT
. | TRBJ1-5 | TRBV7-2 | many | CASSFVAGDQPQHF | TGTGCCAGCAGCTTTGTTGCAGGGGATCAGCCCCAGCATTTT
. | TRBJ1-6 | TRBV11-1 | . | CASSSGGGRDSPLHF | TGTGCCAGCAGCTCCGGCGGGGGGAGAGATTCACCCCTCCACTTT
. | TRBJ1-4 | TRBV7-2 | many | CASSLLSAGEKLFF | TGTGCCAGCAGCTTGTTGAGCGCGGGTGAAAAACTGTTTTTT
TRBD2 | TRBJ2-5 | TRBV20-1 | . | CSAPTRPGGYQETQYF | TGCAGTGCCCCGACTCGGCCGGGAGGGTACCAAGAGACCCAGTACTTC
. | TRBJ2-2 | TRBV6-2/TRBV6-3 | many | CASSYSRSGLLHGELFF | TGTGCCAGCAGTTACTCCCGCAGTGGACTTCTTCACGGGGAGCTGTTTTTT
TRBD2 | TRBJ2-1 | TRBV29-1 | few | CSAEAGEVYNEQFF | TGCAGCGCCGAAGCGGGAGAGGTCTACAATGAGCAGTTCTTC
. | TRBJ2-3 | TRBV7-3 | . | CASSLGAGDTQYF | TGTGCCAGCAGCTTAGGGGCAGGGGATACGCAGTATTTT
TRBD2 | TRBJ2-1 | TRBV20-1 | . | CSASQTSVRSSYNEQFF | TGCAGTGCTAGCCAGACTAGCGTACGGAGCTCCTACAATGAGCAGTTCTTC
. | TRBJ2-3 | TRBV7-2 | many | CASSLVRAPQYF | TGTGCCAGCAGCTTAGTGCGGGCCCCGCAGTATTTT
TRBD1 | TRBJ1-5 | TRBV7-2 | many | CASSLWGTANQPQHF | TGTGCCAGCAGCTTATGGGGGACAGCAAATCAGCCCCAGCATTTT
. | TRBJ2-1 | TRBV12-3/TRBV12-4 | . | CASSRSRDNEQFF | TGTGCCAGCAGTCGGTCTAGGGACAATGAGCAGTTCTTC
. | TRBJ2-3 | TRBV6-1 | . | CASRRWRSSTDTQYF | TGTGCCAGCAGACGATGGAGGTCTAGCACAGATACGCAGTATTTT
. | TRBJ2-7 | TRBV12-3/TRBV12-4 | many | CASSLVDRPGEQYF | TGTGCCAGCAGTTTAGTGGACCGCCCCGGGGAGCAGTACTTC
. | TRBJ2-6 | TRBV7-2 | many | CASSLQSSGANVLTF | TGTGCCAGCAGCTTACAGAGCTCTGGGGCCAACGTCCTGACTTTC
. | TRBJ2-2 | TRBV7-2 | . | CASSFVGGVNTGELFF | TGTGCCAGCAGCTTCGTAGGAGGGGTGAACACCGGGGAGCTGTTTTTT
. | TRBJ2-1 | TRBV5-4 | . | CASSLGRGGNNEQFF | TGTGCCAGCAGCTTGGGGAGGGGGGGCAACAATGAGCAGTTCTTC
. | TRBJ1-1 | TRBV5-1 | . | CASSLALDPGSEAFF | TGCGCCAGCAGCTTGGCCTTGGACCCCGGGTCTGAAGCTTTCTTT
. | TRBJ2-7 | TRBV10-3 | few | CAISELGTQGEQYF | TGTGCCATCAGTGAGTTAGGGACGCAGGGCGAGCAGTACTTC